Sequencing of this T cell receptor (beta chain) was carried out in a study of blood T cell repertoires in COVID-19. Overall study: Nucleic acid was either cDNA or gDNA, and it came from T cells, B-cell-depleted T cells, or PBMCs.

Seattle patients were enrolled during active infection and followed longitudinally. TCRdb keeps only in-frame clones here, not all; method: immunoSEQ multiplex PCR. The data show about 410,000 clones, about 89% seen once. This receptor was obtained from a middle-aged woman with COVID-19, enrolled during active disease. The sample consisted of peripheral blood.

The CDR3 region is CASSPPGPLIYEQYF. As DNA, the CDR3 is TGTGCCAGCTCACCACCGGGGCCCCTTATCTACGAGCAGTACTTC. The V and J genes are TRBV18 and TRBJ2-7; D might be TRBD1 (5 bases). The germline gives CDR1 KGHSH, CDR2 LQKENI. Trimming removed 0 bases from V and 3 bases from J, with 12 bases in between. The CDR3 is made up of 15 amino acids. Full variable domain (rest looked up from reference TRBV18 and TRBJ2-7): NAGVMQNPRHLVRRRGQEARLRCSPMKGHSHVYWYRQLPEEGLKFMVYLQKENIIDESGMPKERFSAEFPKEGPSILRIQQVVRGDSAAYFCASSPPGPLIYEQYFGPGTRLTVT.